A single sample is the source of the 10 T cell receptor beta chains below, sequenced in a study of blood T cell repertoires in COVID-19. Clones were sequenced by immunoSEQ multiplex PCR, and TCRdb holds only the in-frame ones, with some missing. The top ten clones hold 3.5% to 5% of a sample with 230,000 or so clones, roughly nine tenths of them seen once. Sequencing was done on a sample of peripheral blood. All receptors come from a woman aged 40 to 50 who had recovered from COVID-19.

For this clone: Other DNA sequences in this specimen translate into the identical CDR3. This chain links TRBV30 with TRBJ2-5; 9 positions agree with TRBD2. Looked up from germline, CDR1 is GTSNPN and CDR2 is SVGIG (reference sequence). This CDR3 has 13 amino acids. V lost 4 bases and J lost 2; bases outside the gene matches: 2. This chain's CDR3 is CAWTSGAQETQYF. CDR3 nucleotide sequence: TGTGCCTGGACTAGCGGGGCACAAGAGACCCAGTACTTC.

The gene calls are TRBV19 and TRBJ1-1, with no clear D. There are 13 residues in the CDR3. Germline V gives CDR1 LNHDA, CDR2 SQIVND (reference sequence). V was trimmed by 1 base and J by 4 bases, leaving 7 bases between them. As DNA, the CDR3 is TGTGCCAGTAGTATAGCCGGGAGCACTGAAGCTTTCTTT. Protein product: CASSIAGSTEAFF.

The CDR3: CAIIDERSSNQPQHF. The CDR3 DNA follows: TGTGCCATCATAGACGAGAGGTCTAGCAATCAGCCCCAGCATTTT. This sequence joins TRBV28 and TRBJ1-5; no clear D. Trimming took 10 bases from V and 0 from J, leaving 16 bases between them. From germline, CDR1 is MDHEN and CDR2 SYDVKM. The CDR3 runs to 15 residues.

This sequence joins TRBV29-1 and TRBJ1-2; 8 nucleotides agree with TRBD1. Unmatched junction bases numbered 9, after V lost 7 bases and J lost 8 bases. The V gene's germline CDR1 is SQVTM and CDR2 ANQGSEA. There are 12 residues in the CDR3. The chain's CDR3 is CSAQGAGLGYTF. The CDR3 bases are TGCAGCGCCCAGGGGGCAGGTTTAGGCTACACCTTC.

This rearrangement joins TRBV24-1 to TRBJ2-5; D may be TRBD2 (7 bases). Germline V CDR1 and CDR2: KGHDR, SFDVKD. The germline V and J ends were trimmed by 1 base and 5 bases, with 13 bases remaining between them. The CDR3 sequence is 15 residues long. DNA for the CDR3: TGTGCCACCAGTGATTTTCGGGGGGCATGGGAGACCCAGTACTTC. Translation gives CATSDFRGAWETQYF.

The chain employs TRBV11-3 and TRBJ2-5, with D possibly TRBD1 on 6 matching bases. The ends were cut back, 7 bases at V and 2 bases at J, with 11 bases in the middle. CDR3 length: 13 amino acids. Germline V gene lookup returns CDR1 SGHNT and CDR2 YENEEA. The CDR3 sequence is CASTPGQQETQYF. DNA of the CDR3: TGTGCCAGCACCCCCGGACAGCAAGAGACCCAGTACTTC. The full variable domain, with the rest looked up from reference TRBV11-3 and TRBJ2-5, is EAGVVQSPRYKIIEKKQPVAFWCNPISGHNTLYWYLQNLGQGPELLIRYENEEAVDDSQLPKDRFSAERLKGVDSTLKIQPAELGDSAVYLCASTPGQQETQYFGPGTRLLVL.

The chain is built from TRBV12-5 and TRBJ2-7; 7 positions agree with TRBD2. This CDR3 region has 13 residues. Unmatched junction bases numbered 9, after V lost 6 bases and J lost 7 bases. Germline CDR1 is LGHNT and CDR2 is FRNRAP. The CDR3 bases are TGTGCTAGTGGCTACTCGGGGGGTAAGGAGCAGTACGTC. It is translated as CASGYSGGKEQYV.

The rearrangement links TRBV6-5 to TRBJ2-1, with 9 bases identical to TRBD2. V was pared by 8 bases and J by 3 bases, with 2 bases of the junction left unmatched. The CDR3 is 13 residues long. Germline-derived CDR1 and CDR2 are MNHEY and SVGAGI. CDR3 loop: CASLTSGYNEQFF. The CDR3 nucleotides read TGTGCCAGCCTGACTAGCGGCTACAATGAGCAGTTCTTC.

V gene TRBV2 combines with J gene TRBJ2-3; TRBD1 matches at 9 bases. V shed 3 bases, J shed 5 bases, and the junction held 6 bases outside the gene matches. This CDR3 contains 15 residues. Per germline, CDR1 SNHLY and CDR2 FYNNEI. This CDR3 is CASSEGTGYGDTQYF. The CDR3 DNA follows: TGTGCCAGCAGTGAGGGGACAGGGTATGGAGATACGCAGTATTTT.

The chain uses TRBV9 and TRBJ2-3, with TRBD2 identical over 14 bases. Germline CDR1 is SGDLS and CDR2 is YYNGEE. The CDR3 loop spans 17 amino acids. V lost 3 bases and J lost 2; bases outside the gene matches: 5. The CDR3 DNA is TGTGCCAGCAGCGAGGGGACTAGCGGGAGTTCCACAGATACGCAGTATTTT. Its translation is CASSEGTSGSSTDTQYF.